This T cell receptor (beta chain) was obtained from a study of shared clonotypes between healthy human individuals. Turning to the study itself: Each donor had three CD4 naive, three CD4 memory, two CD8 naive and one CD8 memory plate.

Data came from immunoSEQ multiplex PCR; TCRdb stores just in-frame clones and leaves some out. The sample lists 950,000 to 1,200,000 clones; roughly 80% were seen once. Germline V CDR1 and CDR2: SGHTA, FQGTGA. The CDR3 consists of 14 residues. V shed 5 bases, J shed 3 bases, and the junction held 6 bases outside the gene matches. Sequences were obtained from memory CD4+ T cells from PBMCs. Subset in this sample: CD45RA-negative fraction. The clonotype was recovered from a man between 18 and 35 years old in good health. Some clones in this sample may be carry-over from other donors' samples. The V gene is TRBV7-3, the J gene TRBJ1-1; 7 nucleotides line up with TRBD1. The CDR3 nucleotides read TGTGCCAGCAGCCCGCAGGGGGGGGACACTGAAGCTTTCTTT. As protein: CASSPQGGDTEAFF.